These 25 T cell receptor beta chains share one sample of origin, sequenced in a study of cytomegalovirus exposure and HLA in healthy donors. Assay used: immunoSEQ multiplex PCR; TCRdb lists only in-frame clones, some missing. The data show about 110,000 clones, nearly 97% seen once. The sample comprised PBMCs. Receptors were obtained from a woman aged 18-29 years in good health and CMV-seronegative.

The chain carries TRBV4-3 and TRBJ2-2, with a weak D call TRBD2 (6 bases). Germline V CDR1 and CDR2: LGHNA, YSLEER. This CDR3 is built from 16 residues. V was shortened by 0 bases and J by 6 bases, with 14 bases between the two germline ends. CDR3 in DNA: TGCGCCAGCAGCCAAGATTTCGGAGGGCGAGCCGGGGAGCTGTTTTTT. As protein: CASSQDFGGRAGELFF.

The J gene is TRBJ2-2, the V gene TRBV6-5; 7 bases are shared with TRBD2. CDR1 and CDR2 from the germline V gene are MNHEY and SVGAGI. V dropped 7 bases and J dropped 5; count of bases not matched to a gene: 10. This CDR3 comprises 15 residues. The CDR3 region is CASTNGGGVTGELFF. In DNA form, the CDR3 reads TGTGCCAGCACTAACGGGGGAGGGGTAACCGGGGAGCTGTTTTTT.

The sample holds one count of this clone. The chain links TRBV7-3 to TRBJ2-1; 7 positions match TRBD2. The CDR3 is 17 amino acids. The germline V gene encodes CDR1 SGHTA and CDR2 FQGTGA. Trimming removed 2 bases from V and 0 bases from J; junction bases left unmatched: 7. The CDR3 is CASSLQPGGFSYNEQFF. CDR3 bases: TGTGCCAGCAGCTTACAACCGGGGGGTTTCTCCTACAATGAGCAGTTCTTC.

The chain combines TRBV29-1 with TRBJ1-2; D call uncertain. The ends were cut back, 6 bases at V and 8 bases at J, with 13 bases in the middle. Looked up from germline, CDR1 is SQVTM and CDR2 is ANQGSEA. This CDR3 is 11 amino acids long. Here the CDR3 reads CSVLRTRGYTF. The CDR3 region has the DNA TGCAGCGTGCTACGAACGAGGGGCTACACCTTC.

The chain has TRBV7-2 and TRBJ2-5, with D perhaps matching TRBD2 (6 bases). Germline V gives CDR1 SGHTA, CDR2 FQGNSA. V dropped 5 bases and J dropped 4 bases, with 11 bases sitting between them. This CDR3 comprises 13 residues. In DNA form, the CDR3 reads TGTGCCAGCAGCCGGGGGATTAGAGAGACCCAGTACTTC. Amino acids: CASSRGIRETQYF.

This clone was picked up many times. The V and J genes are TRBV15 and TRBJ1-5; tentative D call: TRBD1 (6 bases). The CDR3 loop spans 15 amino acids. Germline V lookup: CDR1 LNHNV, CDR2 YYDKDF (reference sequence). V dropped 3 bases and J dropped 2 bases, with 11 bases sitting between them. Here the CDR3 reads CATSSSGVGNQPQHF. DNA of the CDR3: TGTGCCACCAGCAGTTCAGGGGTCGGCAATCAGCCCCAGCATTTT.

The rearrangement uses TRBV5-1 and TRBJ1-1; TRBD1 might be the D (5 bases). The germline gives CDR1 SGHRS, CDR2 YFSETQ. This CDR3 comprises 16 residues. Trimming shortened V by 3 bases and J by 4 bases, and 19 bases separated the two germline ends. The CDR3 DNA follows: TGCGCCAGCAGCTGGGGGTCGGGGGAATTCTCCACTGAAGCTTTCTTT. Translating gives CASSWGSGEFSTEAFF.

This clone was detected only once. This sequence joins TRBV21-1 and TRBJ1-5; the table's D call, TRBD1, has no DNA check behind it. TRBV21-1 is marked as a pseudogene. The CDR3 has 16 residues. CDR3 coding DNA: TGTGCCAGCAGCAACGGACAGGGACTGAGCAATCAGCCCCAGCATTTT. Translation gives CASSNGQGLSNQPQHF.

This rearrangement joins TRBV5-1 to TRBJ2-1; 11 nucleotides align to TRBD1. After removal of 1 base from V and 0 bases from J, the junction contained 15 bases not matched to a gene. Germline values: CDR1 SGHRS, CDR2 YFSETQ. The CDR3 has 21 amino acids. This CDR3 reads CASSLISRRRDRGDSYNEQFF. Here the CDR3 DNA reads TGCGCCAGCAGCTTGATCTCCCGCCGTCGGGACAGGGGGGACTCCTACAATGAGCAGTTCTTC.

The genes are TRBV30 and TRBJ2-7; no definite D call. Germline V CDR1 and CDR2: GTSNPN, SVGIG (reference sequence). CDR3 length: 14 residues. Trimming left V 3 bases short and J 2 bases short, with 14 bases between. The CDR3 sequence is CAWSGWVVPYEQYF. DNA of the CDR3: TGTGCCTGGAGCGGGTGGGTAGTGCCCTACGAGCAGTACTTC.

The CDR3 sequence is CASSPKTGTARMNTEAFF. For the CDR3, the DNA is TGTGCCAGCAGCCCCAAAACCGGGACAGCGAGAATGAACACTGAAGCTTTCTTT. The rearrangement uses TRBV7-8 and TRBJ1-1; 7 positions match TRBD1. The CDR3 spans 18 residues. Per germline, CDR1 SGHVS and CDR2 FQNEAQ. The junction had 15 bases not matched to a gene; V was cut back by 5 bases and J by 0 bases.

This chain joins TRBV2 and TRBJ1-2, with 7 positions matching TRBD1. This CDR3 has 15 residues. With 6 bases clipped from V and 5 bases from J, the junction kept 12 bases outside the gene matches. CDR1 and CDR2 from the germline V gene are SNHLY and FYNNEI. CDR3 DNA: TGTGCCAGCAGACTACAACCGGGACAGCAGTATGGCTACACCTTC. This sequence encodes CASRLQPGQQYGYTF.

The chain combines TRBV6-6 with TRBJ1-2; D gene uncertain. The V gene's germline CDR1 is MNHNY and CDR2 SVGAGI (reference sequence). The CDR3 consists of 14 residues. The V end was cut by 2 bases, the J end by 3 bases, with 10 bases between. The CDR3 is CASSYGELDYGYTF. The CDR3 nucleotides read TGTGCCAGCAGTTACGGGGAGCTCGACTATGGCTACACCTTC.

For the CDR3, the DNA is TGTGCCAGCACCCTCCGGACATCGAACACTGAAGCTTTCTTT. Amino acids: CASTLRTSNTEAFF. The chain employs TRBV11-2 and TRBJ1-1; D is perhaps TRBD1 (5 bases). Germline values: CDR1 SGHAT, CDR2 FQNNGV. This CDR3 comprises 14 residues. The V end was cut by 7 bases, the J end by 1 base, with 13 bases between.

This clone has just a few counts. The rearrangement uses TRBV5-4 and TRBJ1-2, with 9 bases fitting TRBD1. The length of the CDR3 is 14 residues. Germline assignment: CDR1 SGHNT and CDR2 YYREEE (reference sequence). J gave up 8 bases and V 0 bases, and 5 bases lay outside the gene matches. The CDR3 loop reads CASSLDRGQEGYTF. CDR3 DNA sequence: TGTGCCAGCAGCTTGGACAGGGGGCAAGAGGGCTACACCTTC.

V usage is TRBV7-2 and J usage is TRBJ1-2; 8 bases are shared with TRBD1. Per germline, CDR1 SGHTA and CDR2 FQGNSA. The trim removed 2 bases at V and 5 bases at J, leaving 4 bases unmatched. This CDR3 comprises 14 residues. The CDR3 here is CASSLKGQGYGYTF. Here the CDR3 DNA reads TGTGCCAGCAGCTTAAAAGGACAGGGATATGGCTACACCTTC.

In DNA, the CDR3 is TGTGCCAGCACCACAGGGCTATATGGCTACACCTTC. Translation gives CASTTGLYGYTF. This chain uses TRBV6-1 with TRBJ1-2; possibly TRBD1 for D (6 bases). V was clipped by 7 bases and J by 5 bases, with 11 bases between them. CDR3 length equals 12 residues. Germline loops: CDR1 MNHNS, CDR2 SASEGT.

The chain combines TRBV14 with TRBJ2-5; 13 bases map to TRBD2. The CDR3 is 16 amino acids. With V trimmed by 1 base and J by 2 bases, 1 base remained unmatched. The V gene's germline CDR1 is SGHDN and CDR2 FVKESK. The CDR3 region is CASSQGLAGGQETQYF. The CDR3 bases are TGTGCCAGCAGCCAAGGACTAGCGGGGGGACAAGAGACCCAGTACTTC.

This clone was detected only a few times. This sequence joins TRBV30 and TRBJ2-1; 9 bases map to TRBD1. Germline trimming cut 3 bases from V and 3 bases from J; bases unmatched to any gene: 3. The CDR3 extends over 14 amino acids. CDR1 is GTSNPN, CDR2 SVGIG, per germline (reference sequence). CDR3 in DNA: TGTGCCTGGAGCGGGACAGGGAGCTACAATGAGCAGTTCTTC. Translation: CAWSGTGSYNEQFF.

The CDR3 coding sequence is TGTGCCACCAGCAGAGCAGGGATTTCACCCCTCCACTTT. Its protein product is CATSRAGISPLHF. This sequence joins TRBV15 and TRBJ1-6, with D perhaps TRBD1 (5 bases). The CDR3 length is 13 residues. Germline-derived CDR1 and CDR2 are LNHNV and YYDKDF (reference sequence). V was trimmed by 1 base and J by 9 bases, leaving 7 bases between them.

The CDR3 DNA is TGTGCCAGCAGTCCACAGGGGGCAGGCTATGGCTACACCTTC. Translated, it gives CASSPQGAGYGYTF. This chain connects TRBV6-6 to TRBJ1-2, with 9 nucleotides matching TRBD1. Germline V gene lookup returns CDR1 MNHNY and CDR2 SVGAGI (reference sequence). This CDR3 has 14 residues. The trim removed 5 bases at V and 4 bases at J, leaving 5 bases unmatched.

The V call is TRBV9, the J call TRBJ2-3; 9 bases are shared with TRBD1. Germline V gene lookup returns CDR1 SGDLS and CDR2 YYNGEE. The CDR3 is 13 amino acids. With V trimmed by 9 bases and J by 2 bases, 4 bases remained unmatched. CDR3 DNA sequence: TGTGCCACCGGGACAGGGAACACAGATACGCAGTATTTT. It is translated as CATGTGNTDTQYF.

V is TRBV6-1 and J is TRBJ1-5; 9 bases agree with TRBD1. The V segment lost 0 bases and the J segment 5 bases; nucleotides outside the gene matches: 11. This CDR3 region has 18 residues. Germline loops: CDR1 MNHNS, CDR2 SASEGT. CDR3 protein: CASSEASPGQGEYQPQHF. CDR3 coding DNA: TGTGCCAGCAGTGAAGCCTCCCCGGGACAGGGCGAGTATCAGCCCCAGCATTTT.

To note about this clone: Other DNA sequences in this sample translate to the same CDR3. The chain is built from TRBV9 and TRBJ1-1; D might be TRBD1 (5 bases). Germline values: CDR1 SGDLS, CDR2 YYNGEE. The V gene lost 4 bases and the J gene lost 3 bases, with 13 bases spanning the gap. The CDR3 is 14 amino acids. In DNA, the CDR3 is TGTGCCAGCAGCCCCCGGGGGGGTGACACTGAAGCTTTCTTT. Translation gives CASSPRGGDTEAFF. Together with reference TRBV9 and TRBJ1-1, the CDR3 gives the full variable domain: DSGVTQTPKHLITATGQRVTLRCSPRSGDLSVYWYQQSLDQGLQFLIQYYNGEERAKGNILERFSAQQFPDLHSELNLSSLELGDSALYFCASSPRGGDTEAFFGQGTRLTVV.

The chain has TRBV9 and TRBJ2-2, with TRBD1 as a possible D gene (5 bases). This CDR3 spans 17 amino acids. The germline V and J ends were trimmed by 0 bases and 1 base, with 13 bases remaining between them. Germline V CDR1 and CDR2: SGDLS, YYNGEE. CDR3 bases: TGTGCCAGCAGCGTAGAGGGGCGCTTAGGGAACACCGGGGAGCTGTTTTTT. It specifies CASSVEGRLGNTGELFF.